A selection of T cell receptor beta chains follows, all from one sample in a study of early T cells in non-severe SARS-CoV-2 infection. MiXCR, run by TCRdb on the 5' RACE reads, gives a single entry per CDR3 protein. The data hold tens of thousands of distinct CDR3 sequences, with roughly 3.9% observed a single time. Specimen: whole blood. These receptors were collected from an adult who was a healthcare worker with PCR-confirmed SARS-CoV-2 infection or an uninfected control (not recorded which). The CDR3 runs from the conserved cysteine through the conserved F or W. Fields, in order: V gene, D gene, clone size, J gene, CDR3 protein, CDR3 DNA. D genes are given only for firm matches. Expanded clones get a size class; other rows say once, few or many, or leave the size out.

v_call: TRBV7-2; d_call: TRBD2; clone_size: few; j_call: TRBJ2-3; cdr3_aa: CASSSGSGPQYF; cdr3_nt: TGTGCCAGCAGCTCCGGTAGCGGGCCGCAGTATTTT
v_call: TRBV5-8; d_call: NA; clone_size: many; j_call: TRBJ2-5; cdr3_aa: CASSPRRRGQETQYF; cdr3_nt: TGTGCCAGCAGCCCACGCCGGAGGGGCCAAGAGACCCAGTACTTC
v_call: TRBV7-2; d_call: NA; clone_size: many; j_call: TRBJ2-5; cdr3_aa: CASNLGTARTQETQYF; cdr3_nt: TGTGCCAGCAACCTAGGGACTGCCAGGACACAAGAGACCCAGTACTTC
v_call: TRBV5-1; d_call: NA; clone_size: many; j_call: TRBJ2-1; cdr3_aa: CASSRGLIDEQFF; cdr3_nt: TGCGCCAGCAGCCGGGGGTTAATCGATGAGCAGTTCTTC
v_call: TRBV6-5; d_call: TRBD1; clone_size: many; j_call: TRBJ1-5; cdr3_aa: CASSPQGTDQPQHF; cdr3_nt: TGTGCCAGCAGTCCACAGGGGACCGATCAGCCCCAGCATTTT
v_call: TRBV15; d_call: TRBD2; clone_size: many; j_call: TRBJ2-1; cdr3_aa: CATSRPGLGVYNEQFF; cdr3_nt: TGTGCCACCAGCAGACCGGGACTAGGAGTCTACAATGAGCAGTTCTTC
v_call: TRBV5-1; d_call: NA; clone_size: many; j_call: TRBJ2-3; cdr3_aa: CASSPWVDTDTQYF; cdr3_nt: TGCGCCAGCAGCCCATGGGTCGACACAGATACGCAGTATTTT
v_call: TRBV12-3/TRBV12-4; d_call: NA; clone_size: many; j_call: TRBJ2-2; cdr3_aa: CASRRTANTGELFF; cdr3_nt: TGTGCCAGCAGGCGGACCGCGAACACCGGGGAGCTGTTTTTT
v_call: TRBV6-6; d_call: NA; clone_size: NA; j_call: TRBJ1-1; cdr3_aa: CASSSQEGMMGTEAFF; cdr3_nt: TGTGCCAGCAGTTCCCAGGAGGGCATGATGGGCACTGAAGCTTTCTTT
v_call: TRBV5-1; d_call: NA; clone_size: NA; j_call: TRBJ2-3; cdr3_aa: CASSLTSRDTQYF; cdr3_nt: TGCGCCAGCAGCCTAACCAGCAGAGATACGCAGTATTTT
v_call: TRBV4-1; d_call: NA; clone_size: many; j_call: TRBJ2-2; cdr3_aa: CASSQDRQGGTGELFF; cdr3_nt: TGCGCCAGCAGCCAAGATCGGCAGGGCGGCACCGGGGAGCTGTTTTTT
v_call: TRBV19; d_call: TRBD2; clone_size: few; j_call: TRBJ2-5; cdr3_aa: CASSGSGAETQYF; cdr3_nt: TGTGCCAGTAGCGGGAGCGGGGCCGAGACCCAGTACTTC
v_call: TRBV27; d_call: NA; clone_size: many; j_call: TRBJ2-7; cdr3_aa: CASSPRWGGLYEQYF; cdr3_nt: TGTGCCAGCAGTCCCCGGTGGGGGGGGCTCTACGAGCAGTACTTC
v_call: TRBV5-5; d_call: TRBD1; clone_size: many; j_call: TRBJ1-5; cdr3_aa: CASSLDPQDRGLGNQPQHF; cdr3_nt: TGTGCCAGCAGCTTGGATCCCCAGGACAGGGGCCTTGGCAATCAGCCCCAGCATTTT
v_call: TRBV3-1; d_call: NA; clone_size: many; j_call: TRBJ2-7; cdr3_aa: CASSQGGLAEQYF; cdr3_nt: TGTGCCAGCAGCCAAGGGGGATTGGCCGAGCAGTACTTC
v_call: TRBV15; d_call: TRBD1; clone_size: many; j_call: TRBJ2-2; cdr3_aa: CATSSTGVGTGELFF; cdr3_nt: TGTGCCACCAGCAGTACAGGGGTGGGGACCGGGGAGCTGTTTTTT
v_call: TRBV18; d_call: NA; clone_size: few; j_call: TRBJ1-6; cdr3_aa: CASSPQAGGESPLHF; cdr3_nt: TGTGCCAGCTCACCACAGGCAGGCGGCGAATCACCCCTCCACTTT
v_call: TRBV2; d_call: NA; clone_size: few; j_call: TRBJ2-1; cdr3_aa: CASSAPGLSTHNEQFF; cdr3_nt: TGTGCCAGCAGTGCCCCGGGACTTTCTACCCACAATGAGCAGTTCTTC
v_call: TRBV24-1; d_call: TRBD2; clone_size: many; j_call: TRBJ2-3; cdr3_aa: CATTAAKGGRSGGASTDTQYF; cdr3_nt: TGTGCCACCACCGCCGCCAAGGGGGGGCGAAGCGGGGGGGCTTCCACAGATACGCAGTATTTT
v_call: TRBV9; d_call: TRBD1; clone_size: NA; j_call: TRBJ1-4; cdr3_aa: CASSVAGTGFEKLFF; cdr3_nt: TGTGCCAGCAGCGTAGCTGGGACAGGGTTTGAAAAACTGTTTTTT
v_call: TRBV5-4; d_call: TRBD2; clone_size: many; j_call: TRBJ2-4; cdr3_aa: CASSLEGRGAKNIQYF; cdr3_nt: TGTGCCAGCAGCTTAGAGGGGCGGGGGGCCAAAAACATTCAGTACTTC
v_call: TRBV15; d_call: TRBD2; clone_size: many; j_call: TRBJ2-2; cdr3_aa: CATSKGRANTGELFF; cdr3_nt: TGTGCCACCAGCAAAGGGAGGGCGAACACCGGGGAGCTGTTTTTT
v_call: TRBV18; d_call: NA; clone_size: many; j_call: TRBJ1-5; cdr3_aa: CASRGAGPDQPQHF; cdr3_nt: TGTGCCAGCCGAGGGGCAGGGCCCGATCAGCCCCAGCATTTT
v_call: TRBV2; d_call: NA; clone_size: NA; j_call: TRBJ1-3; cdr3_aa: CASSEAVGSGNTIYF; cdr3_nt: TGTGCCAGCAGTGAAGCTGTGGGATCTGGAAACACCATATATTTT
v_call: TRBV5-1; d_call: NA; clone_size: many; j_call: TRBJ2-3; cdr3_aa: CASRNRARTDTQYF; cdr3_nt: TGCGCCAGCAGAAACCGGGCCCGCACAGATACGCAGTATTTT
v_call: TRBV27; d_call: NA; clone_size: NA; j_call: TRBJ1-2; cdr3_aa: CASSLKKRGVYYGYTF; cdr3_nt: TGTGCCAGCAGTTTAAAGAAAAGAGGGGTATACTATGGCTACACCTTC
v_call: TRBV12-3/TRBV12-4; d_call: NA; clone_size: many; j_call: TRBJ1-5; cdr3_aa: CASSLGGSWNQPQHF; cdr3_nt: TGTGCCAGCAGTTTGGGGGGATCGTGGAATCAGCCCCAGCATTTT
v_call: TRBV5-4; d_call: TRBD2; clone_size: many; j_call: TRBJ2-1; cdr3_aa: CASSSGTSLNEQFF; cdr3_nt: TGTGCCAGCAGCTCCGGGACTAGTTTGAATGAGCAGTTCTTC
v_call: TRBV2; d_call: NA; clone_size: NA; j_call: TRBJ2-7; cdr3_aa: CASRGLEQYF; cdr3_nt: TGTGCCAGCAGGGGATTAGAGCAGTACTTC
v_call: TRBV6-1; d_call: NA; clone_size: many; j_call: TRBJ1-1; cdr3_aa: CASSEAGGFTEAFF; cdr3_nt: TGTGCCAGCAGTGAAGCGGGGGGCTTCACTGAAGCTTTCTTT
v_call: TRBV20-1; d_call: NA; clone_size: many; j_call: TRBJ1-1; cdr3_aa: CSARGQGDTEAFF; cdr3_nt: TGCAGTGCTAGGGGCCAAGGGGACACTGAAGCTTTCTTT
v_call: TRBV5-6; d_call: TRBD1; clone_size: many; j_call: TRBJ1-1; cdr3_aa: CASSPGTGDWAFF; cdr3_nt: TGTGCCAGCAGCCCGGGGACAGGGGATTGGGCTTTCTTT
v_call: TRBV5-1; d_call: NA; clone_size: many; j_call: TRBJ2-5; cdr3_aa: CASSWRTAQETQYF; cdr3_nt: TGCGCCAGCAGTTGGAGGACGGCCCAAGAGACCCAGTACTTC
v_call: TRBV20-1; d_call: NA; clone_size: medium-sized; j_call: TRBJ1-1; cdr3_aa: CSAPSPDGKTEAFF; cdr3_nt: TGCAGTGCCCCCTCGCCGGACGGGAAAACTGAAGCTTTCTTT
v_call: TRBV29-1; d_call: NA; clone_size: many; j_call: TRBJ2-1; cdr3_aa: CSVAGTRESSYNEQFF; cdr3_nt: TGCAGCGTTGCCGGGACACGGGAAAGCTCCTACAATGAGCAGTTCTTC
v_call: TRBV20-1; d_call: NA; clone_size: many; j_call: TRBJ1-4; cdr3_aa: CSVWGAEEKLFF; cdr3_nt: TGCAGTGTCTGGGGGGCAGAGGAAAAACTGTTTTTT
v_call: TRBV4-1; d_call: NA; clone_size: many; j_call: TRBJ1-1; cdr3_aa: CASSQDFFNLGGRTEAFF; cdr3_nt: TGCGCCAGCAGCCAAGATTTTTTTAATTTGGGGGGGCGTACTGAAGCTTTCTTT
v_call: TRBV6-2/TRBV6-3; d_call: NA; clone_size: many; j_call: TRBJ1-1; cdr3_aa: CASSPGIEAFF; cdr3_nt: TGTGCCAGCAGCCCCGGAATAGAAGCTTTCTTT
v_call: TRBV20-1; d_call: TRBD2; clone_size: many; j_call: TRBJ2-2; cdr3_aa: CSARWAGGNTGELFF; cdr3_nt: TGCAGTGCTAGATGGGCGGGAGGGAACACCGGGGAGCTGTTTTTT
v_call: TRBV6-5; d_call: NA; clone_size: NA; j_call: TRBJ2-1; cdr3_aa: CASSLLGEQFF; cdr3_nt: TGTGCCAGCAGTTTACTGGGTGAGCAGTTCTTC
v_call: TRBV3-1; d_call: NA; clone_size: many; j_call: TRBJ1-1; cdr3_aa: CASSLGGREAFF; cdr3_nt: TGTGCCAGCAGCCTGGGGGGAAGGGAAGCTTTCTTT
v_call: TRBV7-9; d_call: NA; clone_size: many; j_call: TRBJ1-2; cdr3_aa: CASTLFVGVQNYGYTF; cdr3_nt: TGTGCCAGCACCCTCTTCGTTGGGGTCCAGAACTATGGCTACACCTTC
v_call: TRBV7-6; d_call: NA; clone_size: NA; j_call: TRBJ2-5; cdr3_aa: CASSPAGQIIETQYF; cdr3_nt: TGTGCCAGCAGCCCAGCAGGACAGATAATTGAGACCCAGTACTTC
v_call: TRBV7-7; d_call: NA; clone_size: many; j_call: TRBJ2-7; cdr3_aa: CASSSSLNSYEQYF; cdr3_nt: TGTGCCAGCAGCTCCAGTCTAAACTCCTACGAGCAGTACTTC
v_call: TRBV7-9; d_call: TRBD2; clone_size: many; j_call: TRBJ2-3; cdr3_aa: CASSKWTSGRRGTDTQYF; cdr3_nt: TGTGCCAGCAGCAAATGGACTAGCGGGAGAAGAGGCACAGATACGCAGTATTTT
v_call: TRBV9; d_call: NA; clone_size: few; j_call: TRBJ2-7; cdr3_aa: CASSVGSGTNFEQYF; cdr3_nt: TGTGCCAGCAGCGTCGGATCCGGGACAAATTTCGAGCAGTACTTC
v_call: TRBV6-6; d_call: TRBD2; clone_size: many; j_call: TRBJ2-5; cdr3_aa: CATKGGRETQYF; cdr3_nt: TGTGCCACGAAGGGAGGGAGGGAGACCCAGTACTTC
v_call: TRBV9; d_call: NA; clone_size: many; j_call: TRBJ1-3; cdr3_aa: CASSGTLTSPSGNTIYF; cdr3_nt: TGTGCCAGCAGTGGGACACTAACATCCCCATCTGGAAACACCATATATTTT
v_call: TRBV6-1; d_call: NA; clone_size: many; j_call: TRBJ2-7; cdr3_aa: CASSEGQSSYEQYF; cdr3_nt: TGTGCCAGCAGTGAAGGACAGAGCTCCTACGAGCAGTACTTC
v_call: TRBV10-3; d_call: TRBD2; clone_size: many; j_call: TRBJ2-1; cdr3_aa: CAIRRLAGVDEQFF; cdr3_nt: TGTGCCATCAGAAGACTAGCGGGGGTGGATGAGCAGTTCTTC
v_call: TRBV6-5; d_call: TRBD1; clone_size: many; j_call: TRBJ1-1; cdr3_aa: CASSGVGRGFTEAFF; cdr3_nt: TGTGCCAGCAGTGGAGTGGGCAGGGGGTTTACTGAAGCTTTCTTT
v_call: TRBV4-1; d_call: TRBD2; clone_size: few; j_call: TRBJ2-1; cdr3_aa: CASSQSSGAYNEQFF; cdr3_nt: TGCGCCAGCAGCCAATCTAGCGGGGCCTACAATGAGCAGTTCTTC
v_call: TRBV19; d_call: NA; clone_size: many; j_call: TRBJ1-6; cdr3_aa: CASSIRVQDVNSPLHF; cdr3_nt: TGTGCCAGTAGTATAAGGGTGCAGGACGTAAATTCACCCCTCCACTTT
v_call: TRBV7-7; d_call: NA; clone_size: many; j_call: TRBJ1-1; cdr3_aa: CASSPYPVQLNTEAFF; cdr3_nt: TGTGCTAGCAGCCCCTACCCCGTCCAGTTGAACACTGAAGCTTTCTTT
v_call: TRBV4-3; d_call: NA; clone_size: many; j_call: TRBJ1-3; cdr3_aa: CASSQDMGANTIYF; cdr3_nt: TGCGCCAGCAGCCAAGATATGGGTGCAAACACCATATATTTT